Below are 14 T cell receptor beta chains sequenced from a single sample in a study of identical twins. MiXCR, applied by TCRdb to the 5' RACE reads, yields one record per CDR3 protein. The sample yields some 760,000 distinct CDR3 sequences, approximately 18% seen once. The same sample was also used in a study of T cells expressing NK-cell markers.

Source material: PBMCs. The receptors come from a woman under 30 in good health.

The CDR3 nucleotides are TGTGCCAGCAGCACCATGACAGGGAATGAGCAGTTCTTC. Its protein product is CASSTMTGNEQFF. The chain has TRBV3-1 and TRBJ2-1, with 7 bases aligning to TRBD1. The CDR3 loop spans 13 amino acids. The ends lost 5 bases at V and 7 bases at J; junction bases unmatched: 5. CDR1 is LGHDT, CDR2 YNNKEL, per germline (reference sequence).

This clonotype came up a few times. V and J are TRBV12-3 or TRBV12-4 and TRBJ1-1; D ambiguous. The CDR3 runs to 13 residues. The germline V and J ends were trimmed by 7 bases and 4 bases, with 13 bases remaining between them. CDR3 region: CASTLWEATEAFF. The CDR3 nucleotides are TGTGCCAGCACCTTGTGGGAGGCCACTGAAGCTTTCTTT.

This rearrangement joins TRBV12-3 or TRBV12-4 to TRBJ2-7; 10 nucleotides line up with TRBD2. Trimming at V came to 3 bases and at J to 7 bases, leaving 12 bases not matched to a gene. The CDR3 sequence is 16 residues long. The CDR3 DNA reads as TGTGCCAGCAGTTTCGGAGCGGGGGGGCCGGGAGGTGAGCAGTACTTC. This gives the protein CASSFGAGGPGGEQYF.

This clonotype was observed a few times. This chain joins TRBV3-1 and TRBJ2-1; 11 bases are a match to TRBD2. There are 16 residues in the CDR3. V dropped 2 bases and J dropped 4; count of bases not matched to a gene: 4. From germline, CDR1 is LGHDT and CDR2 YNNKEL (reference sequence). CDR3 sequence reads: CASSQRLAGRYNEQFF. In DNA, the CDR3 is TGTGCCAGCAGCCAACGACTAGCGGGGCGTTACAATGAGCAGTTCTTC.

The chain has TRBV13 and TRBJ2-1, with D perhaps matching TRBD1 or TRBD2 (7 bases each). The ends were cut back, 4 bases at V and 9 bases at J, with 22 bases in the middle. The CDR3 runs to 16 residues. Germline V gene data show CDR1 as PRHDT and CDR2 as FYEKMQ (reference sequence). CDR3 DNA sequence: TGTGCCAGCAGCTCGCAGGGGGTAGCGGGTGGAGGTGAGCAGTTCTTC. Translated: CASSSQGVAGGGEQFF.

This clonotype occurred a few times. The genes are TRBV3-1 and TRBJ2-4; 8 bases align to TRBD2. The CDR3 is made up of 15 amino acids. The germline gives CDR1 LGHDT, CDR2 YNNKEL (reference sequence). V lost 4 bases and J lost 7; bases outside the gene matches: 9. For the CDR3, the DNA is TGTGCCAGCAGCCTACGGGGGGGCTCTGGGAACATTCAGTACTTC. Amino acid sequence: CASSLRGGSGNIQYF.

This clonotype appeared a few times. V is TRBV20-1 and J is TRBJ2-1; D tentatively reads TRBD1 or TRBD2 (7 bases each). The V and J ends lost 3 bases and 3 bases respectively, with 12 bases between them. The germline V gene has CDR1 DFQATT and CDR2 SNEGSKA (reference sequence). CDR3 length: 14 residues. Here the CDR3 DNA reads TGCAGTGCTAGGCAGGGGGGGATCTACAATGAGCAGTTCTTC. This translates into CSARQGGIYNEQFF.

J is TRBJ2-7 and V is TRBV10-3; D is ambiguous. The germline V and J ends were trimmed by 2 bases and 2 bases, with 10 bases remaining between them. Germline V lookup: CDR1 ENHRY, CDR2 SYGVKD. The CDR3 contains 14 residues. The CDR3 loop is CAISEVDGPYEQYF. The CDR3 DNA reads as TGTGCCATCAGTGAGGTGGACGGCCCCTACGAGCAGTACTTC.

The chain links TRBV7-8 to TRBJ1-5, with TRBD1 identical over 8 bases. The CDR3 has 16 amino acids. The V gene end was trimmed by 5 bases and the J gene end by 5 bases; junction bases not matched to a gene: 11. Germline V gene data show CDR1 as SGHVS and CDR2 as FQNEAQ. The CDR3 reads CASSRNGQGADQPQHF. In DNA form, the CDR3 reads TGTGCCAGCAGCCGAAATGGACAGGGAGCCGATCAGCCCCAGCATTTT.

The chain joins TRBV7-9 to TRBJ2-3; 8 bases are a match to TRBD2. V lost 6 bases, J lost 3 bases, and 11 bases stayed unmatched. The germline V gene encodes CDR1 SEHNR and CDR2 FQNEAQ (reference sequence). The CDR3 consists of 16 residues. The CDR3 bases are TGTGCCAGCAGGATAAGGATGCGGGGGGTGACAGATACGCAGTATTTT. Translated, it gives CASRIRMRGVTDTQYF.

CDR3 in amino acids: CSAPRGAGTGELFF. The CDR3 coding sequence is TGCAGTGCTCCGAGGGGGGCCGGCACCGGGGAGCTGTTTTTT. The genes are TRBV20-1 and TRBJ2-2; D is perhaps TRBD1 or TRBD2 (6 bases each). Germline V gene lookup returns CDR1 DFQATT and CDR2 SNEGSKA (reference sequence). V gave up 5 bases and J gave up 4 bases, with 14 bases separating them. The CDR3 has 14 residues.

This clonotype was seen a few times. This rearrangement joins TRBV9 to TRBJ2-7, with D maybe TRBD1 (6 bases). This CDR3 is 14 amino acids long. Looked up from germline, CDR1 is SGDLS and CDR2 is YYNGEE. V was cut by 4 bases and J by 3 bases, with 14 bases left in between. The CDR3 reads CASSLGTKVYEQYF. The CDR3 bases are TGTGCCAGCAGCCTGGGGACAAAGGTCTACGAGCAGTACTTC.

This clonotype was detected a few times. In nucleotides, the CDR3 is TGCGCCAGCAGCTTGGAAGGTAAAGGACAGCCACAAGAGACCCAGTACTTC. Residues: CASSLEGKGQPQETQYF. This rearrangement joins TRBV5-1 to TRBJ2-5, with D perhaps TRBD1 (6 bases). CDR1 is SGHRS and CDR2 is YFSETQ in the germline V gene. Trimming stripped 0 bases from V and 2 bases from J, with 17 bases between. The CDR3 loop spans 17 amino acids.

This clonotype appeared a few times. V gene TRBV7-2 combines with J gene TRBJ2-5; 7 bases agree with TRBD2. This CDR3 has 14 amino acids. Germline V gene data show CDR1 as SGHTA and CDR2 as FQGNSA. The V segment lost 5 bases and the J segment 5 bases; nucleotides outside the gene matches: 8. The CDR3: CASSPGLWGETQYF. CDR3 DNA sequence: TGTGCCAGCAGCCCGGGACTATGGGGGGAGACCCAGTACTTC.